This TCR beta chain was captured in a study of CD8 T cells in ankylosing spondylitis. Study conclusions and caveats: Reportedly, disease-linked clones are significantly enriched in ankylosing spondylitis patients' matched synovial fluid.

V was clipped by 0 bases and J by 8 bases; unmatched bases: 9. The CDR3 spans 16 residues. Per the germline V gene, CDR1 is DFQATT and CDR2 is SNEGSKA (reference sequence). This clonotype has a count of ten or more. The antigen remains undetermined. Making use of molecular barcodes, quantitative 5'-RACE generated TCR beta libraries. TCRdb re-analysed the 5' RACE reads in MiXCR, keeping a single row per CDR3 protein. The table has around 250,000 distinct CDR3 sequences, roughly a tenth seen once. Sequencing used blood, either unsorted or a sorted T cell fraction (not recorded which). The J gene is TRBJ2-1, the V gene TRBV20-1; 11 nucleotides align to TRBD2. The TCR originated in a male donor with ankylosing spondylitis or in good health (not recorded which). CDR3 residues: CSARDRVSGGADEQFF. CDR3 nucleotides: TGCAGTGCTAGAGATCGAGTTAGCGGGGGGGCTGATGAGCAGTTCTTC.